The rows below give T cell receptor beta chains drawn from one sample of a study of blood T cell repertoires in COVID-19. Assay: immunoSEQ multiplex PCR; the TCRdb copy retains only in-frame clones and omits some. This sample has about 130,000 clones, with roughly 69% found just once. Source material: peripheral blood. All receptors derive from a woman aged 70-85 years with acute or convalescent COVID-19. Both conserved end residues are part of each CDR3. D genes are given only for firm matches. Rows may omit the clone size; those that give it use once, few, many or a size class.

abundance,d_gene,j_gene,v_gene,CDR3nt,CDR3aa
.,TRBD2,TRBJ2-3,TRBV24-1,TGTGCCACCAGTGATCCAGGTTTCGGTAGCGGGAGGAGTAGCACAGATACGCAGTATTTT,CATSDPGFGSGRSSTDTQYF
.,.,TRBJ2-2,TRBV5-8,TGTGCCAGCAGCTACGAGACAGTCCCCGGGGAGCTGTTTTTT,CASSYETVPGELFF
.,TRBD1,TRBJ1-3,TRBV3-1/TRBV3-2,TGTGCCAGCAGCCAAGCCTATGGGGACAGCTCTGGAAACACCATATATTTT,CASSQAYGDSSGNTIYF
.,TRBD2,TRBJ2-4,TRBV5-1,TGCGCCAGCAGCTTGGAACCCGCGGGACTAGCGGGATCTGGGTCAGCCAAAAACATTCAGTACTTC,CASSLEPAGLAGSGSAKNIQYF
.,TRBD1,TRBJ2-7,TRBV6-6,TGTGCCAGCAGTCGTCGTTCCGGGACAGGGGGCCCAGGGTATCCAGGCTCCTACGAGCAGTACTTC,CASSRRSGTGGPGYPGSYEQYF
.,.,TRBJ2-7,TRBV10-3,TGTGCCATCAGTGAGTCACTCTACGAGCAGTACTTC,CAISESLYEQYF
few,.,TRBJ1-4,TRBV28,TGTGCCAGCAGTTTAACCCCACCGGGGGGGGGTGAAAAACTGTTTTTT,CASSLTPPGGGEKLFF
.,.,TRBJ2-7,TRBV27,TGTGCCAGCAGTCCCGGGTTCCCCTCCTACGAGCAGTACTTC,CASSPGFPSYEQYF
few,.,TRBJ1-5,TRBV5-4,TGTGCCAGCAGCTCCGGTCGTAATCAGCCCCAGCATTTT,CASSSGRNQPQHF
.,.,TRBJ2-5,TRBV7-8,TGTGCCAGCACCCCAGGGGTTTTAGAGACCCAGTACTTC,CASTPGVLETQYF
.,TRBD2,TRBJ2-1,TRBV27,TGTGCCAGCAGTCTAGAGCTTGGGACTAGCAGGCAGTTCTTC,CASSLELGTSRQFF
.,.,TRBJ2-1,TRBV6-5,TGTGCCAGCAGCCCCAATAGCTACAATGAGCAGTTCTTC,CASSPNSYNEQFF
many,.,TRBJ2-1,TRBV3-1/TRBV3-2,TGTGCCAGCAGCCAAGGGTCTCGGTCTGAGCAGTTCTTC,CASSQGSRSEQFF
.,.,TRBJ1-6,TRBV2,TGTGCCAGCAGTGAAAGACGGGATTCACCCCTCCACTTT,CASSERRDSPLHF
.,TRBD2,TRBJ2-3,TRBV5-4,TGTGCCAGCAGCTTCCGGGGGGGCACAGATACGCAGTATTTT,CASSFRGGTDTQYF
once,TRBD2,TRBJ2-1,TRBV6-1,TGTGCCAGCAGTGAATATGCGGGGGGGCTATACAATGAGCAGTTCTTC,CASSEYAGGLYNEQFF
few,.,TRBJ1-1,TRBV18,TGTGCCAGCTCACCACAGGGGGGGACCACTGAAGCTTTCTTT,CASSPQGGTTEAFF
.,TRBD1,TRBJ1-2,TRBV5-4,TGTGCCAGCAGCTTGGGGGACAGGGGGCCTCCTAACTATGGCTACACCTTC,CASSLGDRGPPNYGYTF
.,TRBD1,TRBJ2-1,TRBV5-1,TGCGCCAGCAGCCTACGGGACAGTTACAATGAGCAGTTCTTC,CASSLRDSYNEQFF
.,.,TRBJ1-1,TRBV27,TGTGCCAGCAGTTTATTTAAAGGGGTGACTGAAGCTTTCTTT,CASSLFKGVTEAFF
.,TRBD1,TRBJ1-4,TRBV2,TGTGCCAGCAGTGAACTTGGGACAGGGGAGGAAAAACTGTTTTTT,CASSELGTGEEKLFF
.,.,TRBJ2-6,TRBV4-2,TGTGCCAGCAGCCAAGAGGGTTTAGGGGCGACTGGGGCCAACGTCCTGACTTTC,CASSQEGLGATGANVLTF
.,TRBD1,TRBJ2-7,TRBV11-2,TGTGCCAGCAGCTGGATTACAGGGGGCAAGGACGAGCAGTACTTC,CASSWITGGKDEQYF
.,.,TRBJ2-7,TRBV7-2,TGTGCCAGCAGCTCTAGACAGCCCACCTACGAGCAGTACTTC,CASSSRQPTYEQYF
once,.,TRBJ1-2,TRBV4-3,TGCGCCAGCAGCCAAGATCTACAGAGCTATGGCTACACCTTC,CASSQDLQSYGYTF
.,.,TRBJ1-1,TRBV4-1,TGCGCCAGCAGCCAAGAGGGCAATCTGAACACTGAAGCTTTCTTT,CASSQEGNLNTEAFF
.,TRBD2,TRBJ2-3,TRBV7-9,TGTGCCAGCAGCCGTAGCGGGAGGGTCGATACGCAGTATTTT,CASSRSGRVDTQYF
.,TRBD1,TRBJ1-6,TRBV5-6,TGTGCCAGCAGCGGACAGGGGGCGCAGACCTATAATTCACCCCTCCACTTT,CASSGQGAQTYNSPLHF
.,TRBD1,TRBJ1-2,TRBV2,TGTGCCAGCAAGTTCGACAGGGGCCATGGCTACACCTTC,CASKFDRGHGYTF
.,.,TRBJ1-1,TRBV28,TGTGCCAGCATGGGACAGAACACTGAAGCTTTCTTT,CASMGQNTEAFF
.,TRBD1,TRBJ1-1,TRBV19,TGTGCCAGTAATTACAGGGGGGGAAACACTGAAGCTTTCTTT,CASNYRGGNTEAFF